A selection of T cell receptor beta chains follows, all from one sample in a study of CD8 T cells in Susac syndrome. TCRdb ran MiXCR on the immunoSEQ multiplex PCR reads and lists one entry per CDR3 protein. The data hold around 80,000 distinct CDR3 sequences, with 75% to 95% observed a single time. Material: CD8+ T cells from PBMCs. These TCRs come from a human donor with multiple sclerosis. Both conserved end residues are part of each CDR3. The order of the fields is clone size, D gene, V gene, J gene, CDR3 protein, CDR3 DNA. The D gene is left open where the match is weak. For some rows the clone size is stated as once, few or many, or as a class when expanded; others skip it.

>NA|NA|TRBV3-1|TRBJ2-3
CASSQAQHHTDTQYF
TGTGCCAGCAGTCAAGCCCAACACCATACAGATACGCAGTATTTT
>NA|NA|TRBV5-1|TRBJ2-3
CASSLPRDLTDTQYF
TGCGCCAGCAGCTTGCCCAGGGATCTCACAGATACGCAGTATTTT
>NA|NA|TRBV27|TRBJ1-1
CASSSLSGLNTEAFF
TGTGCCAGCAGTTCCCTGTCAGGGCTGAACACTGAAGCTTTCTTT
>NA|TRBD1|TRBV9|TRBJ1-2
CASSVDRGWHGYTF
TGTGCCAGCAGCGTGGACAGGGGTTGGCATGGCTACACCTTC
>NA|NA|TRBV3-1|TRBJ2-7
CASSPDRAVEQYF
TGTGCCAGCAGCCCGGACCGCGCTGTTGAGCAGTACTTC
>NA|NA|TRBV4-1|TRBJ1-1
CASSQVGQLNTEAFF
TGCGCCAGCAGCCAAGTCGGACAGTTGAACACTGAAGCTTTCTTT
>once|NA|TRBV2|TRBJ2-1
CASGGGNEQFF
TGTGCCAGCGGAGGGGGGAATGAGCAGTTCTTC
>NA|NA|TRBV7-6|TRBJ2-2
CASSLGVGELFF
TGTGCCAGCAGCTTAGGGGTCGGGGAGCTGTTTTTT
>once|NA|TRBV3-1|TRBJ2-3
CASSQENDGLGDTQYF
TGTGCCAGCAGCCAAGAGAACGATGGACTGGGAGATACGCAGTATTTT
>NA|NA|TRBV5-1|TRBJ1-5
CASSPEGWQPQHF
TGCGCCAGCAGCCCGGAGGGTTGGCAGCCCCAGCATTTT
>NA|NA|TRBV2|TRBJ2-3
CASSDRRTDTQYF
TGTGCCAGCAGTGACAGGAGAACAGATACGCAGTATTTT
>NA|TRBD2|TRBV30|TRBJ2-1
CARAGGRWYNEQFF
TGTGCCCGCGCGGGAGGGAGGTGGTACAATGAGCAGTTCTTC
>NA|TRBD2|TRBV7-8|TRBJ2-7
CASSGGLAGGSYEQYF
TGTGCCAGCAGCGGAGGACTAGCGGGAGGCTCCTACGAGCAGTACTTC
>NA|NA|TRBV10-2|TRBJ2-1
CASTPSSAGGQFF
TGCGCCAGCACCCCGTCTAGTGCAGGTGGGCAGTTCTTC
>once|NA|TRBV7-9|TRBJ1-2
CASSLAGQPTYGYTF
TGTGCCAGCAGCTTAGCTGGCCAGCCCACCTATGGCTACACCTTC
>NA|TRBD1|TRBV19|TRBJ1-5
CASSIWDRASQPQHF
TGTGCCAGTAGTATATGGGACAGGGCCAGTCAGCCCCAGCATTTT
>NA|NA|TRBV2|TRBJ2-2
CASSDWPDQNTGELFF
TGTGCCAGCAGTGATTGGCCAGACCAGAACACCGGGGAGCTGTTTTTT
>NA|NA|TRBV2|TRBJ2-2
CASRVGKNTGELFF
TGTGCCAGCAGAGTGGGGAAAAACACCGGGGAGCTGTTTTTT
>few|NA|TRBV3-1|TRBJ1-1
CASSQGTANTEAFF
TGTGCCAGCAGCCAAGGTACAGCTAACACTGAAGCTTTCTTT
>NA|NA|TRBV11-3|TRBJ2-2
CASSLRGSSTGELFF
TGTGCCAGCAGCTTACGAGGGTCGAGCACCGGGGAGCTGTTTTTT
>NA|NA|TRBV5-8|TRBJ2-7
CASSFRVPSSYEQYF
TGTGCCAGCAGCTTCAGGGTCCCTAGCTCCTACGAGCAGTACTTC
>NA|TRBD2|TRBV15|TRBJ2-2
CATSRTSGRETGELFF
TGTGCCACCAGCAGAACGAGCGGGAGGGAAACCGGGGAGCTGTTTTTT
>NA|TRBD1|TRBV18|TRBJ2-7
CASSPLQGAREQYF
TGTGCCAGCTCACCACTGCAGGGGGCAAGGGAGCAGTACTTC
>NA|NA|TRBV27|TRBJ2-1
CASSSGAGRPIYNEQFF
TGTGCCAGCAGTTCCGGGGCCGGGAGACCGATCTACAATGAGCAGTTCTTC
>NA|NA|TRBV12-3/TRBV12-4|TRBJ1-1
CASSLSRGNTEAFF
TGTGCCAGCAGTTTGAGTCGAGGGAACACTGAAGCTTTCTTT
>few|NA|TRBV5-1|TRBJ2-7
CASSWGAASSYEQYF
TGCGCCAGCAGCTGGGGGGCAGCGAGCTCCTACGAGCAGTACTTC
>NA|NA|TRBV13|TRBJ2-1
CASSLKGRGLLNEQFF
TGTGCCAGCAGCTTAAAGGGACGGGGATTGTTGAATGAGCAGTTCTTC
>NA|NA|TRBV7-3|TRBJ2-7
CASSLLGLRKSPSFTYEQYF
TGTGCCAGCAGCTTATTAGGATTAAGAAAATCGCCTTCTTTTACCTACGAGCAGTACTTC
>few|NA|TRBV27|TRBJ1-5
CASSPSGAQPQHF
TGTGCCAGCAGTCCCTCAGGGGCCCAGCCCCAGCATTTT
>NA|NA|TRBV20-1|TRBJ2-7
CSARLARNYEQYF
TGCAGTGCTAGATTAGCCAGAAACTACGAGCAGTACTTC
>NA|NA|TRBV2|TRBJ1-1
CASIERGPTEAFF
TGTGCCAGCATCGAGAGAGGGCCCACTGAAGCTTTCTTT
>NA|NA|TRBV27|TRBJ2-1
CASSYGTAEQFF
TGTGCCAGCAGTTATGGAACAGCCGAGCAGTTCTTC
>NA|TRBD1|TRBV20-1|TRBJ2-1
CSARGQGVDNEQFF
TGCAGTGCCCGGGGACAGGGGGTGGACAATGAGCAGTTCTTC
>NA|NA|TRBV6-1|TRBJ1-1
CASDSGLRTEAFF
TGTGCCAGCGACTCAGGGTTGCGCACTGAAGCTTTCTTT
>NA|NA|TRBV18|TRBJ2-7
CASSSLDSYYEQYF
TGTGCCAGCTCATCGTTAGACAGTTACTACGAGCAGTACTTC
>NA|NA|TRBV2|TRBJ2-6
CARKQGRAGANVLTF
TGTGCCAGGAAACAGGGGAGGGCTGGGGCCAACGTCCTGACTTTC
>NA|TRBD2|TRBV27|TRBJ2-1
CASSLVAGNNEQFF
TGTGCCAGCAGTTTGGTAGCGGGAAACAATGAGCAGTTCTTC
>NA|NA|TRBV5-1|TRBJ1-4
CASSLRSRGYSNEKLFF
TGCGCCAGCAGCTTGAGGAGCAGAGGATACAGTAATGAAAAACTGTTTTTT
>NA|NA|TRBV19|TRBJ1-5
CASSLGFQPQHF
TGTGCCAGTAGCTTGGGTTTCCAGCCCCAGCATTTT
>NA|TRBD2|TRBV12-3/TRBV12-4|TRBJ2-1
CASSLGTISYGEQFF
TGTGCCAGCAGTTTGGGGACTATCAGCTACGGTGAGCAGTTCTTC